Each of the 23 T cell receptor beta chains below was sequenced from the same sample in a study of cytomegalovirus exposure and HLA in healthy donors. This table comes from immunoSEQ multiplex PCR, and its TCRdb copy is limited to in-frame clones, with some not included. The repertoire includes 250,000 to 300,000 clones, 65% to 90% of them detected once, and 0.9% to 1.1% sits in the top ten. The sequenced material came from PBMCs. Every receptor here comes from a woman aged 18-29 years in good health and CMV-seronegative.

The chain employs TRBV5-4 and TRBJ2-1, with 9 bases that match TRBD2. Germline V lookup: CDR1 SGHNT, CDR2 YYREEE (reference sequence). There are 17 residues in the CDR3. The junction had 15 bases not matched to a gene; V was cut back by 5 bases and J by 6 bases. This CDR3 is CASSFPIIAGAVNEQFF. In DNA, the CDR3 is TGTGCCAGCAGTTTCCCCATCATAGCGGGAGCCGTCAATGAGCAGTTCTTC. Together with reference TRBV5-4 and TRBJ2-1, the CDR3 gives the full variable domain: ETGVTQSPTHLIKTRGQQVTLRCSSQSGHNTVSWYQQALGQGPQFIFQYYREEENGRGNFPPRFSGLQFPNYSSELNVNALELDDSALYLCASSFPIIAGAVNEQFFGPGTRLTVL.

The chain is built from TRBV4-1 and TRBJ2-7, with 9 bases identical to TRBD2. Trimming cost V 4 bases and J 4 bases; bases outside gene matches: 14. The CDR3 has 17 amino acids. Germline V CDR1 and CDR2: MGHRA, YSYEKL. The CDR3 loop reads CASSPNPGTSRSYEQYF. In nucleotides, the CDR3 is TGCGCCAGCAGCCCGAATCCCGGGACTAGCAGGAGTTACGAGCAGTACTTC.

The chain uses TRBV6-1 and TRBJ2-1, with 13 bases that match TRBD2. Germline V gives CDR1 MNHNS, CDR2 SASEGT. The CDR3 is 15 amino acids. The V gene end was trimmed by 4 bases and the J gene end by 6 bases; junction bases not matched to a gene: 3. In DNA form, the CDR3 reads TGTGCCAGCAGTGTGGGACTAGCGGGGAGCAATGAGCAGTTCTTC. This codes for CASSVGLAGSNEQFF.

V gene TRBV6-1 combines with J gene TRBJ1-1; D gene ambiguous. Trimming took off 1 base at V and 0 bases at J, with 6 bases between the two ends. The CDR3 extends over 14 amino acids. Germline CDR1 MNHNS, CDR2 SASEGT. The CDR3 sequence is CASSEDMMNTEAFF. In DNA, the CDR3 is TGTGCCAGCAGTGAAGACATGATGAACACTGAAGCTTTCTTT.

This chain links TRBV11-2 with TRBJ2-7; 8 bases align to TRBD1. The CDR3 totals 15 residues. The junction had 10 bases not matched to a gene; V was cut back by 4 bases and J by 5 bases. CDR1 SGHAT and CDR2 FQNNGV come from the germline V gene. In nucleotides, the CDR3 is TGTGCCAGCAGCTCCGACAGGGGAATTGGAGACGAGCAGTACTTC. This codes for CASSSDRGIGDEQYF.

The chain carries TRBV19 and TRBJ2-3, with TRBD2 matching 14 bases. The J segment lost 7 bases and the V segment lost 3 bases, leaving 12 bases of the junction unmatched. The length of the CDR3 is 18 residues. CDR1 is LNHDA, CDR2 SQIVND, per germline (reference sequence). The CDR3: CASSMRPGLAGDRNTQYF. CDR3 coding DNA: TGTGCCAGTAGTATGCGACCGGGACTAGCGGGAGATAGAAATACGCAGTATTTT.

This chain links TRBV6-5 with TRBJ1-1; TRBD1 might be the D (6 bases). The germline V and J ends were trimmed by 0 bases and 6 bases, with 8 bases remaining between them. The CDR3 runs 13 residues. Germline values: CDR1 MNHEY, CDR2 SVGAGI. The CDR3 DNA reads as TGTGCCAGCAGTTACTCTGGGGGCTCTGAAGCTTTCTTT. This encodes CASSYSGGSEAFF.

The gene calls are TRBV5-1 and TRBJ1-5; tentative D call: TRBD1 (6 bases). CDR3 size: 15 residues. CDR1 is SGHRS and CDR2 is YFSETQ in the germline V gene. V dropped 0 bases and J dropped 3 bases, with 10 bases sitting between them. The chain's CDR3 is CASSLETGYNQPQHF. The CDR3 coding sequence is TGCGCCAGCAGCTTGGAAACAGGGTACAATCAGCCCCAGCATTTT.

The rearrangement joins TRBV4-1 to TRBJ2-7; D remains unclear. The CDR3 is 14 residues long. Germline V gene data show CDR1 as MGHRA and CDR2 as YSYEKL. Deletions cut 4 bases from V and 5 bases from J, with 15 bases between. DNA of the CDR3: TGCGCCAGCAGCCGCCTTACAGCCGGTAACGAGCAGTACTTC. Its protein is CASSRLTAGNEQYF.

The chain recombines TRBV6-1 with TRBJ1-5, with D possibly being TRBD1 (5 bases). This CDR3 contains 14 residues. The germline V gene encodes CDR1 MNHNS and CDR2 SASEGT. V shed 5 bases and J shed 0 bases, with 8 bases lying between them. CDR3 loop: CASSQGLSNQPQHF. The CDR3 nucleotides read TGTGCCAGCAGTCAGGGACTTAGCAATCAGCCCCAGCATTTT.

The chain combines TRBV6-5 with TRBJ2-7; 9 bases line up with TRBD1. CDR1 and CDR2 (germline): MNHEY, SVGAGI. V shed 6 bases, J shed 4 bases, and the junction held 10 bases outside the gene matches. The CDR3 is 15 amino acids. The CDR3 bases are TGTGCCAGCAGCCTCTCTCTGACAGGGGGATACGAGCAGTACTTC. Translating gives CASSLSLTGGYEQYF.

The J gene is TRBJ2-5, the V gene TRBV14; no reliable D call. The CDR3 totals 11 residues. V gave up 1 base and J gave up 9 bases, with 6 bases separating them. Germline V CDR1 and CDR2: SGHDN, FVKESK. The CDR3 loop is CASSQGLPQYF. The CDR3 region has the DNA TGTGCCAGCAGCCAAGGTCTTCCCCAGTACTTC. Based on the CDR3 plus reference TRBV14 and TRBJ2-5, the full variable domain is EAGVTQFPSHSVIEKGQTVTLRCDPISGHDNLYWYRRVMGKEIKFLLHFVKESKQDESGMPNNRFLAERTGGTYSTLKVQPAELEDSGVYFCASSQGLPQYFGPGTRLLVL.

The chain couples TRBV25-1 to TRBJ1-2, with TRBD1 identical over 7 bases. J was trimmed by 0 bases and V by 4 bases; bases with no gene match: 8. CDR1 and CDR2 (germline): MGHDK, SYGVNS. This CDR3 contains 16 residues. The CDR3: CASSVGTALSNYGYTF. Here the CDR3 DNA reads TGTGCCAGCAGTGTCGGGACAGCTTTATCTAACTATGGCTACACCTTC.

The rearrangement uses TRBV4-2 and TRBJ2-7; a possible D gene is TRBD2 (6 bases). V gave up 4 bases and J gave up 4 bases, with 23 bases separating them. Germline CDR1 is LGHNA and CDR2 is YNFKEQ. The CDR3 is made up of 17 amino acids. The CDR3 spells CASSRGVSGPQGYEQYF. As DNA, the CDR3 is TGTGCCAGCAGCCGAGGGGTTAGCGGACCTCAAGGGTACGAGCAGTACTTC.

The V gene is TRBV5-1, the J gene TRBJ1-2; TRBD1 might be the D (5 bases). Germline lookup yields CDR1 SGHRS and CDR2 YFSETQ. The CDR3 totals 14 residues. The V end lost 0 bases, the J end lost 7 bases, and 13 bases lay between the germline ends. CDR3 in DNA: TGCGCCAGCAGCTTGGAAAGGCAGGGTCTTGGCTACACCTTC. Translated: CASSLERQGLGYTF.

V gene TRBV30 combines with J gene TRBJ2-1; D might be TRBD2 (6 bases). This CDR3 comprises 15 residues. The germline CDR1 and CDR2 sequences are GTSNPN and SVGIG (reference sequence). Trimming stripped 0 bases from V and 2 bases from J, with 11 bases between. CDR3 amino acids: CAWSVGLATYNEQFF. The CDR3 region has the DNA TGTGCCTGGAGTGTAGGGCTAGCGACCTACAATGAGCAGTTCTTC.

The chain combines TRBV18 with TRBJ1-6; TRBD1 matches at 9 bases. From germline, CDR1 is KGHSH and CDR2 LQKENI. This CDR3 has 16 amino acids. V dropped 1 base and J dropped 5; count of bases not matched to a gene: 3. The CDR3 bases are TGTGCCAGCTCACCACTTGACAGGGGGAATAATTCACCCCTCCACTTT. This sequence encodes CASSPLDRGNNSPLHF.

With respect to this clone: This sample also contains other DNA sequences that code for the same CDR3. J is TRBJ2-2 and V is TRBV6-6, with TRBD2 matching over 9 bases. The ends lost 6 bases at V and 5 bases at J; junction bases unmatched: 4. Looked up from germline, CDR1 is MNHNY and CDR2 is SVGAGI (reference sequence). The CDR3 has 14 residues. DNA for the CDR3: TGTGCCAGCAGCTACCTAGCGGGGACCGGGGAGCTGTTTTTT. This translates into CASSYLAGTGELFF.

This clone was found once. The CDR3 DNA sequence: TGTGCCAGCAGCTTAGGGGGGCTGGGAACTGAAGCTTTCTTT. This gives the protein CASSLGGLGTEAFF. The J gene is TRBJ1-1, the V gene TRBV7-6, with a weak D call TRBD1 (6 bases). There are 14 residues in the CDR3. Trimming shortened V by 1 base and J by 5 bases, and 11 bases separated the two germline ends. Germline CDR1 and CDR2: SGHVS and FNYEAQ.

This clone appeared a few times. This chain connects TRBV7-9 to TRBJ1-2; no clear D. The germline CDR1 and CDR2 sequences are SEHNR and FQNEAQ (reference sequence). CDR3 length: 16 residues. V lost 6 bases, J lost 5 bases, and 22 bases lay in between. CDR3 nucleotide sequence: TGTGCCAGCAGACAAATCGGACTTTCGGACGGGTATGGCTACACCTTC. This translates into CASRQIGLSDGYGYTF.

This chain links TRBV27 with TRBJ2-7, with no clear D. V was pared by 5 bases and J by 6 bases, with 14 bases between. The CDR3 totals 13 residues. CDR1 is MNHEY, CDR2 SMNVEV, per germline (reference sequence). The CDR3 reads CASSPRDMSEQYF. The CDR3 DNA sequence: TGTGCCAGCAGTCCGCGAGATATGAGCGAGCAGTACTTC.

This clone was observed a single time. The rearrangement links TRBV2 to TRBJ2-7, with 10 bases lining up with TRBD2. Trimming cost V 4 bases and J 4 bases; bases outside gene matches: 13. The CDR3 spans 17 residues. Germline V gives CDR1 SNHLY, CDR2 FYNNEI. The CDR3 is CASSVLAGDPSTYEQYF. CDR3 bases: TGTGCCAGCAGTGTTCTAGCGGGAGATCCCTCTACGTACGAGCAGTACTTC.

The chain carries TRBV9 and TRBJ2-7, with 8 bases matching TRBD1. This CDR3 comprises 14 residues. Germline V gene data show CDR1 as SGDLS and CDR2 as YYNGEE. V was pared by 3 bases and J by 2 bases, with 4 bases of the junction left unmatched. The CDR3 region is CASSAGTGTYEQYF. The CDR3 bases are TGTGCCAGCAGCGCCGGGACAGGAACCTACGAGCAGTACTTC.